Each of the 14 T cell receptor beta chains below was sequenced from the same sample in a study of CD8 T cells in Susac syndrome. Random hexamers were used to reverse transcribe an amount of roughly 0.5 to 1 ug RNA. TCRdb fed the immunoSEQ multiplex PCR reads into MiXCR, producing one record per CDR3 protein. In the table there are about 200,000 distinct CDR3 sequences, roughly 95% of which are singletons. What was sequenced was CD4+ T cells from PBMCs. The receptor set was obtained from a human donor with multiple sclerosis.

This clonotype has only one observation. The chain carries TRBV20-1 and TRBJ1-5; D not resolved. CDR1 is DFQATT and CDR2 is SNEGSKA in the germline V gene (reference sequence). The V end lost 4 bases, the J end lost 4 bases, and 11 bases lay between the germline ends. CDR3 length: 13 residues. CDR3 loop: CSAKDGPNQPQHF. CDR3 nucleotides: TGCAGTGCTAAGGACGGCCCTAATCAGCCCCAGCATTTT.

V gene TRBV12-3 or TRBV12-4 combines with J gene TRBJ2-3, with TRBD2 identical over 8 bases. This CDR3 has 16 amino acids. V trimming: 5 bases; J trimming: 3 bases; junction bases outside the gene matches: 10. As DNA, the CDR3 is TGTGCCAGCAGTCTGCCGGCGGGGGGCCGAACAGATACGCAGTATTTT. This sequence encodes CASSLPAGGRTDTQYF.

The chain is built from TRBV7-8 and TRBJ2-5; D unresolved. Germline-derived CDR1 and CDR2 are SGHVS and FQNEAQ. The CDR3 contains 14 residues. The germline V and J ends were trimmed by 1 base and 5 bases, with 11 bases remaining between them. DNA for the CDR3: TGTGCCAGCAGCTTAGGACCGAACGGGGAGACCCAGTACTTC. Translated, it gives CASSLGPNGETQYF. The complete variable domain, with remaining parts taken from reference TRBV7-8 and TRBJ2-5, reads GAGVSQSPRYKVAKRGQDVALRCDPISGHVSLFWYQQALGQGPEFLTYFQNEAQLDKSGLPSDRFFAERPEGSVSTLKIQRTQQEDSAVYLCASSLGPNGETQYFGPGTRLLVL.

Here the CDR3 DNA reads TGTGCCAGTCAAAATCCTCCGGGACCTCAGTATTTT. Its protein product is CASQNPPGPQYF. The chain has TRBV12-3 or TRBV12-4 and TRBJ2-3; D assignment may be TRBD1 or TRBD2 (5 bases each). Trimming removed 9 bases at V and 12 bases at J, with 19 bases between. The CDR3 runs 12 residues.

The chain links TRBV7-9 to TRBJ2-4, with D perhaps TRBD1 (6 bases). Per the germline V gene, CDR1 is SEHNR and CDR2 is FQNEAQ (reference sequence). This CDR3 comprises 15 residues. V lost 3 bases to trimming and J lost 1 base, with 10 bases between them. The CDR3 DNA is TGTGCCAGCAGCTTCGGGCAGGGGGCCAAAAACATTCAGTACTTC. This gives the protein CASSFGQGAKNIQYF.

As DNA, the CDR3 is TGCAGTGCTAGGCCTGGCGGGGATAATGAGCAGTTCTTC. Protein sequence: CSARPGGDNEQFF. V is TRBV20-1 and J is TRBJ2-1, with TRBD2 as a possible D gene (6 bases). CDR3 length: 13 residues. Germline CDR1 is DFQATT and CDR2 is SNEGSKA (reference sequence). Trimming pared 3 bases from V and 7 bases from J, leaving 13 bases between.

This sequence joins TRBV3-1 and TRBJ2-5; maybe TRBD1 (6 bases). V lost 4 bases to trimming and J lost 0 bases, with 15 bases between them. This CDR3 has 16 amino acids. Germline V gene lookup returns CDR1 LGHDT and CDR2 YNNKEL (reference sequence). CDR3 coding DNA: TGTGCCAGCAGCCGAGGGGACACCCCGTACCAAGAGACCCAGTACTTC. Translation gives CASSRGDTPYQETQYF.

The chain is built from TRBV3-1 and TRBJ2-3, with D hard to call. V shed 0 bases and J shed 5 bases, with 9 bases lying between them. This CDR3 contains 14 residues. The germline CDR1 and CDR2 sequences are LGHDT and YNNKEL (reference sequence). Here the CDR3 reads CASSQDRLGDTQYF. CDR3 in DNA: TGTGCCAGCAGCCAAGATCGGCTGGGAGATACGCAGTATTTT.

V gene TRBV5-6 combines with J gene TRBJ2-3, with 8 bases fitting TRBD2. Germline CDR1 SGHDT, CDR2 YYEEEE. This CDR3 comprises 14 residues. J was trimmed by 6 bases and V by 2 bases; bases with no gene match: 5. CDR3 loop: CASSFSGTLDTQYF. In DNA form, the CDR3 reads TGTGCCAGCAGCTTTAGCGGGACTCTGGATACGCAGTATTTT.

This chain connects TRBV30 to TRBJ2-5, with a possible D match to TRBD2 (6 bases). The germline CDR1 and CDR2 sequences are GTSNPN and SVGIG (reference sequence). The V gene lost 7 bases and the J gene lost 1 base, with 16 bases spanning the gap. There are 14 residues in the CDR3. DNA for the CDR3: TGTGCCTACCGGTTCGGGGGTCCCCAAGAGACCCAGTACTTC. Protein: CAYRFGGPQETQYF. Based on the CDR3 plus reference TRBV30 and TRBJ2-5, the full variable domain is SQTIHQWPATLVQPVGSPLSLECTVEGTSNPNLYWYRQAAGRGLQLLFYSVGIGQISSEVPQNLSASRPQDRQFILSSKKLLLSDSGFYLCAYRFGGPQETQYFGPGTRLLVL.

This chain links TRBV18 with TRBJ1-2, with 7 bases aligning to TRBD1. The CDR3 loop spans 18 amino acids. The J segment lost 8 bases and the V segment lost 3 bases, leaving 21 bases of the junction unmatched. Germline values: CDR1 KGHSH, CDR2 LQKENI. CDR3 residues: CASSPAVTTKTGLKGYTF. DNA of the CDR3: TGTGCCAGCTCACCGGCGGTAACAACTAAGACAGGGTTGAAAGGCTACACCTTC.

This rearrangement joins TRBV18 to TRBJ2-7; the D gene is possibly TRBD1 (6 bases). Trimming removed 0 bases from V and 2 bases from J, with 17 bases in between. Germline V lookup: CDR1 KGHSH, CDR2 LQKENI. CDR3 length: 17 amino acids. This CDR3 is CASSPPVGRGSPYEQYF. CDR3 in DNA: TGTGCCAGCTCACCACCTGTCGGCAGGGGCTCCCCCTACGAGCAGTACTTC. Variable domain in full (rest from reference TRBV18 and TRBJ2-7): NAGVMQNPRHLVRRRGQEARLRCSPMKGHSHVYWYRQLPEEGLKFMVYLQKENIIDESGMPKERFSAEFPKEGPSILRIQQVVRGDSAAYFCASSPPVGRGSPYEQYFGPGTRLTVT.

The chain uses TRBV30 and TRBJ2-1; the D gene is possibly TRBD1 (5 bases). Trimming removed 1 base from V and 0 bases from J, with 19 bases in between. Germline lookup yields CDR1 GTSNPN and CDR2 SVGIG (reference sequence). The CDR3 extends over 18 amino acids. The CDR3 region has the DNA TGTGCCTGGAGTGCCCCTGAGTGGGGCTTACGCTCCTACAATGAGCAGTTCTTC. It translates to CAWSAPEWGLRSYNEQFF.

This rearrangement joins TRBV27 to TRBJ1-2; D might be TRBD1 (5 bases). V lost 3 bases and J lost 8, with 10 bases in between. Germline V gene lookup returns CDR1 MNHEY and CDR2 SMNVEV (reference sequence). The CDR3 runs to 12 residues. The CDR3 loop is CASSFPGRGYTF. The CDR3 DNA follows: TGTGCCAGCAGTTTCCCAGGGCGCGGCTACACCTTC.